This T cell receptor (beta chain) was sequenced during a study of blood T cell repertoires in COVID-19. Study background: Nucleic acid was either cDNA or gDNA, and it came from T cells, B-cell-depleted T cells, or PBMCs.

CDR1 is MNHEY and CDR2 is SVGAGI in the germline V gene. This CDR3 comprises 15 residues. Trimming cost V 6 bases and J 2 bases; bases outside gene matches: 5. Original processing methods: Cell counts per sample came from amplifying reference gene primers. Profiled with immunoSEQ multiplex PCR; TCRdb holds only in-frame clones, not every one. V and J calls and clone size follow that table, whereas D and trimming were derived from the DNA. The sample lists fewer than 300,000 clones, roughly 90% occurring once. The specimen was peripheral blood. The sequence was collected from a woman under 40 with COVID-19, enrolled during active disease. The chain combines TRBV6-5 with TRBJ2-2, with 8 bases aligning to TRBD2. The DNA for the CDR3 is TGTGCCAGCAGCTCAACTAGCGGAAACACCGGGGAGCTGTTTTTT. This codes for CASSSTSGNTGELFF.